This T cell receptor beta chain was retrieved from a study of OX40 agonist ivuxolimab in advanced cancers. Study-wide context: All patients had ivuxolimab intravenously every 2 weeks at 0.01 to 10 mg/kg.

Notes on the study in general: The investigators did not determine what antigen specificity the expanded peripheral T cells had. Low levels of normalized T-cell clonal expansion also appeared in some nonresponders. On average, CD8+ T cells showed a greater number of expanded clones than CD4+.

The J segment lost 6 bases and the V segment lost 6 bases, leaving 13 bases of the junction unmatched. The CDR3 contains 15 residues. The germline CDR1 and CDR2 sequences are SGHTA and FQGTGA. Generated by immunoSEQ multiplex PCR, the TCRdb table keeps only in-frame clones and is missing some. Among over 50,000 clones listed, roughly four fifths were seen once. The table lists this clone with a count of one. Its antigen remains unidentified. This receptor was taken from an adult with an advanced solid tumor such as melanoma, head and neck, liver or kidney cancer. The sample was CD4+ or CD8+ T cells sorted from blood, taken in a trial of the OX40 agonist ivuxolimab. This chain links TRBV7-3 with TRBJ1-2, with 7 bases aligning to TRBD1. CDR3 DNA: TGTGCCAGCAGTTTAGGGCCAGGGGGAGGGAATGGCTACACCTTC. It codes for CASSLGPGGGNGYTF.